Presented here are 13 T cell receptor beta chains from one specimen sequenced in a study of CD8 T cell repertoires and HIV-1 epitope variants. Antigens of these TCRs are unknown. Assay: immunoSEQ multiplex PCR; the TCRdb copy retains only in-frame clones and omits some. The profile shows roughly 5,200 clones, around 68% of them singletons. Material for sequencing was cultured CD8+ T cells derived from PBMCs. These receptors all stem from a male donor with HIV.

This sequence joins TRBV28 and TRBJ2-5, with unresolved D. V shed 7 bases and J shed 5 bases, with 11 bases lying between them. The CDR3 totals 12 residues. Germline CDR1 MDHEN, CDR2 SYDVKM. CDR3 region: CASTWGRETQYF. In nucleotides, the CDR3 is TGTGCCAGCACCTGGGGTCGGGAGACCCAGTACTTC.

There are a few counts of this clone. The J gene is TRBJ1-1, the V gene TRBV5-4; TRBD1 agrees at 10 bases. The CDR3 has 14 residues. Germline CDR1 and CDR2: SGHNT and YYREEE (reference sequence). V shed 5 bases, J shed 7 bases, and the junction held 8 bases outside the gene matches. This CDR3 is CASRVDRGQGEAFF. The CDR3 DNA is TGTGCCAGCAGGGTAGACAGGGGGCAAGGTGAAGCTTTCTTT.

The chain links TRBV5-8 to TRBJ2-7; either TRBD1 or TRBD2 may supply D (5 bases each). V dropped 4 bases and J dropped 5 bases, with 16 bases sitting between them. The CDR3 totals 14 residues. The germline V gene encodes CDR1 SGHTS and CDR2 YDEGEE. CDR3 amino acids: CASSPTGGRDEQYF. The CDR3 nucleotides read TGTGCCAGCAGCCCTACAGGCGGGCGGGACGAGCAGTACTTC. Full variable domain (outside the CDR3, taken from reference TRBV5-8 and TRBJ2-7): EAGVTQSPTHLIKTRGQQATLRCSPISGHTSVYWYQQALGLGLQFLLWYDEGEERNRGNFPPRFSGRQFPNYSSELNVNALELEDSALYLCASSPTGGRDEQYFGPGTRLTVT.

The chain couples TRBV28 to TRBJ1-2; D remains ambiguous. Germline CDR1 is MDHEN and CDR2 is SYDVKM. The CDR3 runs 12 residues. The ends were cut back, 9 bases at V and 3 bases at J, with 11 bases in the middle. CDR3: CASYSLDYGYTF. CDR3 DNA: TGTGCCAGTTATTCCTTGGACTATGGCTACACCTTC.

This chain connects TRBV7-9 to TRBJ2-1, with 7 nucleotides matching TRBD2. The CDR3 consists of 14 residues. The V gene's germline CDR1 is SEHNR and CDR2 FQNEAQ (reference sequence). The V segment lost 3 bases and the J segment 4 bases; nucleotides outside the gene matches: 3. The CDR3 region is CASSFAGEYNEQFF. Here the CDR3 DNA reads TGTGCCAGCAGCTTCGCGGGGGAGTACAATGAGCAGTTCTTC.

Here the CDR3 DNA reads TGTGCCAGCAGCCTTACTAGCGGGGGGGCGAACTCCTACGAGCAGTACTTC. It codes for CASSLTSGGANSYEQYF. The chain is built from TRBV7-6 and TRBJ2-7; 13 bases line up with TRBD2. Germline CDR1 reads SGHVS; CDR2 reads FNYEAQ. J lost 0 bases, V lost 5 bases, and 7 bases had no gene match. The CDR3 consists of 17 residues.

This clone was seen only a few times. The V call is TRBV19, the J call TRBJ2-2; no clear D. V gave up 6 bases and J gave up 4 bases, with 6 bases separating them. CDR3 length: 12 amino acids. Germline V gene data show CDR1 as LNHDA and CDR2 as SQIVND (reference sequence). CDR3 in amino acids: CASRTTTGELFF. The CDR3 DNA reads as TGTGCCAGTAGAACGACCACCGGGGAGCTGTTTTTT.

The chain carries TRBV28 and TRBJ1-1; D gene unclear. This CDR3 spans 12 amino acids. CDR1 MDHEN and CDR2 SYDVKM come from the germline V gene. V lost 3 bases to trimming and J lost 5 bases, with 7 bases between them. CDR3 region: CASSLEVTEAFF. The CDR3 DNA follows: TGTGCCAGCAGTTTGGAAGTGACTGAAGCTTTCTTT.

A few counts support this clone. The genes are TRBV28 and TRBJ1-2; D remains ambiguous. Trimming took 0 bases from V and 6 from J, leaving 8 bases between them. This CDR3 is built from 13 residues. Germline assignment: CDR1 MDHEN and CDR2 SYDVKM. The CDR3 sequence: CASSLWQRDGYTF. For the CDR3, the DNA is TGTGCCAGCAGTTTATGGCAGCGCGATGGCTACACCTTC.

For the CDR3, the DNA is TGTGCCAGCAGTGGGGACTTTACCTACCAAGAGACCCAGTACTTC. Translated: CASSGDFTYQETQYF. This chain joins TRBV28 and TRBJ2-5, with TRBD2 as a possible D gene (6 bases). The CDR3 runs 15 residues. Germline values: CDR1 MDHEN, CDR2 SYDVKM. V gave up 5 bases and J gave up 0 bases, with 13 bases separating them.

The chain combines TRBV28 with TRBJ2-5, with 7 positions matching TRBD1. The CDR3 length is 15 residues. V trimming: 5 bases; J trimming: 1 base; junction bases outside the gene matches: 7. CDR1 is MDHEN and CDR2 is SYDVKM in the germline V gene. Here the CDR3 reads CASSRESGGQETQYF. In DNA, the CDR3 is TGTGCCAGCAGTCGTGAATCAGGGGGCCAAGAGACCCAGTACTTC.

The chain has TRBV2 and TRBJ1-2; D is unresolved. Trimming cost V 8 bases and J 4 bases, with 8 bases left between them. The CDR3 sequence is 11 residues long. Germline CDR1 is SNHLY and CDR2 is FYNNEI. CDR3 DNA sequence: TGTGCCAGCGGTACATTCTATGGCTACACCTTC. Translated, it gives CASGTFYGYTF.

CDR3 DNA sequence: TGTGCCAGCAGCTTAGGACTAGCGGGCCGCACTGACTACGAGCAGTACTTC. Translated, it gives CASSLGLAGRTDYEQYF. The V and J genes are TRBV11-3 and TRBJ2-7; 10 bases match TRBD2. Trimming cost V 1 base and J 3 bases; bases outside gene matches: 9. The germline V gene has CDR1 SGHNT and CDR2 YENEEA. The CDR3 sequence is 17 residues long.